This T cell receptor (beta chain) was obtained from a study of CD8 T cells in ankylosing spondylitis. Quantitative 5'-RACE with molecular barcodes generated TCR beta libraries. TCRdb reanalysed the 5' RACE reads using MiXCR and keeps one entry per CDR3 protein. The data hold about 360,000 distinct CDR3 sequences, with 20% observed a single time. This clonotype has just a few counts. Its antigen remains unidentified. The CDR3 extends over 14 amino acids. Germline loops: CDR1 MNHEY, CDR2 SMNVEV (reference sequence). The ends lost 2 bases at V and 2 bases at J; junction bases unmatched: 2. General study results and limits: According to the report, clones linked to the disease were significantly enriched in matched synovial fluid samples taken from ankylosing spondylitis patients. Disease-associated clonotypes exhibited CD8+ identity and were relatively infrequent in peripheral blood. Reactive arthritis synovial fluid and blood previously showed some of these motif variants.

Sequencing input: blood, either unsorted or a sorted T cell fraction (not recorded which). This chain links TRBV27 with TRBJ2-7, with 8 bases lining up with TRBD1. This clonotype originated in a male donor with ankylosing spondylitis or in good health (not recorded which). As DNA, the CDR3 is TGTGCCAGCAGTTTAATGGGACAGGCCTACGAGCAGTACTTC. It specifies CASSLMGQAYEQYF.